The 19 T cell receptor beta chains presented below share a single source sample, sequenced in a study of patients and donors after allogeneic stem cell transplantation. TCRdb used MiXCR to reprocess the RT-PCR reads, holding one entry per CDR3 protein. The sample lists 400,000 to 500,000 distinct CDR3 sequences, under 20% occurring once. The source material was blood, either unsorted or a sorted T cell fraction (not recorded which). These receptors were taken from a human donor who was either an allogeneic HSCT recipient or a stem cell or donor lymphocyte infusion donor (not recorded which). It is not recorded whose cells these are; they may come from a transplant donor.

At least ten counts were recorded for this clonotype. The chain recombines TRBV21-1 with TRBJ1-5. TRBV21-1 is an annotated pseudogene. The length of the CDR3 is 16 residues. This CDR3 is CASSKRAVHSNQPQHF. Written as DNA, the CDR3 is TGTGCCAGCAGCAAACGGGCTGTACATAGCAATCAGCCCCAGCATTTT.

The chain is built from TRBV30 and TRBJ2-7; the match to TRBD2 covers 7 bases. CDR1 and CDR2 (germline): GTSNPN, SVGIG (reference sequence). V was clipped by 3 bases and J by 7 bases; unmatched bases: 12. CDR3 length: 14 residues. The DNA of the CDR3 is TGTGCCTGGAGCGGGGGGACTGCCTTGACAGAGCAGTACTTC. It specifies CAWSGGTALTEQYF.

Ten or more counts support this clonotype. This chain connects TRBV27 to TRBJ2-3, with unresolved D. CDR1 is MNHEY and CDR2 is SMNVEV in the germline V gene (reference sequence). CDR3 length equals 13 residues. Trimming took off 7 bases at V and 1 base at J, with 9 bases between the two ends. The CDR3 DNA reads TGTGCCAGCAATAAATTGGGCACAGATACGCAGTATTTT. Amino acids: CASNKLGTDTQYF.

The rearrangement uses TRBV4-1 and TRBJ2-3; 11 nucleotides agree with TRBD2. CDR1 and CDR2 (germline): MGHRA, YSYEKL. CDR3 length: 15 residues. V gave up 4 bases and J gave up 3 bases; unmatched junction bases: 3. CDR3 in DNA: TGCGCCAGCAGCCCGACTAGCGGGGTAACAGATACGCAGTATTTT. This codes for CASSPTSGVTDTQYF.

The genes are TRBV6-2 or TRBV6-3 and TRBJ2-1; possible D gene TRBD2, 6 bases. The CDR3 extends over 13 amino acids. Germline V lookup: CDR1 MNHEY, CDR2 SVGEGT. V dropped 2 bases and J dropped 9 bases, with 11 bases sitting between them. The CDR3, as DNA: TGTGCCAGCAGTTACCGGGACTTCGGTGAGCAGTTCTTC. It is translated as CASSYRDFGEQFF.

The V call is TRBV7-9, the J call TRBJ2-1; D may be TRBD2 (5 bases). Germline-derived CDR1 and CDR2 are SEHNR and FQNEAQ (reference sequence). CDR3 length equals 17 residues. Trimming left V 0 bases short and J 4 bases short, with 16 bases between. CDR3 protein: CASSLARRTHNYNEQFF. In DNA form, the CDR3 reads TGTGCCAGCAGCTTAGCTCGACGGACTCACAATTACAATGAGCAGTTCTTC.

V and J are TRBV6-1 and TRBJ1-3; 8 bases align to TRBD1. CDR1 and CDR2 (germline): MNHNS, SASEGT. The CDR3 sequence is 15 residues long. Trimming cost V 5 bases and J 0 bases; bases outside gene matches: 3. Here the CDR3 reads CASSQGASSGNTIYF. CDR3 nucleotide sequence: TGTGCCAGCAGTCAGGGGGCCAGCTCTGGAAACACCATATATTTT.

The J gene is TRBJ1-2, the V gene TRBV6-4, with 8 bases aligning to TRBD1. The germline V gene encodes CDR1 MRHNA and CDR2 SNTAGT. The ends lost 2 bases at V and 8 bases at J; junction bases unmatched: 4. The CDR3 extends over 13 amino acids. The CDR3 sequence: CASSDDRGPGYTF. CDR3 nucleotide sequence: TGTGCCAGCAGTGACGACAGGGGCCCGGGCTACACCTTC.

The V gene is TRBV3-1, the J gene TRBJ2-3; 9 positions match TRBD2. The CDR3 consists of 18 residues. With 4 bases clipped from V and 6 bases from J, the junction kept 17 bases outside the gene matches. Germline CDR1 is LGHDT and CDR2 is YNNKEL (reference sequence). CDR3: CASSPKMTTTSGWDTQYF. CDR3 in DNA: TGTGCCAGCAGCCCAAAAATGACCACGACTAGCGGTTGGGATACGCAGTATTTT.

This clonotype has more than one count but fewer than ten. This chain connects TRBV5-1 to TRBJ1-2; 7 nucleotides line up with TRBD1. Germline lookup yields CDR1 SGHRS and CDR2 YFSETQ. Losses at the gene ends were 0 bases for V and 8 bases for J; bases not matched to a gene: 7. This CDR3 is built from 14 residues. The chain's CDR3 is CASSLAVRGSGYTF. In DNA, the CDR3 is TGCGCCAGCAGCTTGGCGGTCAGGGGGAGCGGCTACACCTTC.

This rearrangement joins TRBV20-1 to TRBJ2-1, with TRBD2 identical over 16 bases. Germline-derived CDR1 and CDR2 are DFQATT and SNEGSKA (reference sequence). This CDR3 has 11 amino acids. The V gene end was trimmed by 6 bases and the J gene end by 16 bases; junction bases not matched to a gene: 3. The CDR3 spells CSAGLAGGPFF. The DNA of the CDR3 is TGCAGTGCGGGACTAGCGGGGGGGCCATTCTTC.

This clonotype was seen only a few times. V and J are TRBV14 and TRBJ2-2; a weak D match, TRBD2 (5 bases). Germline loops: CDR1 SGHDN, CDR2 FVKESK. V lost 2 bases and J 4 bases, leaving 11 bases between the germline ends. The CDR3 covers 15 residues. The CDR3 sequence: CASSQNGRGTGELFF. The DNA of the CDR3 is TGTGCCAGCAGCCAAAATGGGAGAGGCACCGGGGAGCTGTTTTTT.

This clonotype was observed a few times. Germline and junction disagree at one end, which may indicate a read error. V usage is TRBV25-1 and J usage is TRBJ2-7; 9 positions match TRBD1. Germline V gene lookup returns CDR1 MGHDK and CDR2 SYGVNS. CDR3 length: 16 amino acids. The CDR3 sequence is CASSEYRTGDSNEQYF. In DNA, the CDR3 is TGTGCCAGCAGTGAATATAGGACAGGGGACTCCAACGAGCAGTACTTC.

The chain uses TRBV4-1 and TRBJ2-7, with 10 bases lining up with TRBD2. Germline assignment: CDR1 MGHRA and CDR2 YSYEKL. V lost 0 bases to trimming and J lost 0 bases; unmatched junction nucleotides: 2. This CDR3 has 16 residues. CDR3: CASSQELAGSSYEQYF. The CDR3 nucleotides read TGCGCCAGCAGCCAAGAACTAGCGGGAAGCTCCTACGAGCAGTACTTC.

Many counts were recorded for this clonotype. This chain connects TRBV20-1 to TRBJ1-1; 8 bases match TRBD1. Germline values: CDR1 DFQATT, CDR2 SNEGSKA (reference sequence). The CDR3 contains 14 residues. Trimming removed 5 bases from V and 1 base from J; junction bases left unmatched: 6. CDR3 DNA sequence: TGCAGTGCTGCTTCAGGACAGGGGAACACTGAAGCTTTCTTT. This encodes CSAASGQGNTEAFF.

The sample holds a few counts of this clonotype. The chain carries TRBV7-9 and TRBJ1-2; D is unresolved. CDR3 length equals 10 residues. Germline-derived CDR1 and CDR2 are SEHNR and FQNEAQ (reference sequence). Trimming took off 5 bases at V and 12 bases at J, with 10 bases between the two ends. The CDR3 coding sequence is TGTGCCAGCAGCGCAGATGGGGACACCTTC. Translation: CASSADGDTF.

This clonotype showed up just a few times. The chain uses TRBV27 and TRBJ2-7, with a tentative D call TRBD1 (5 bases). Germline lookup yields CDR1 MNHEY and CDR2 SMNVEV (reference sequence). This CDR3 has 14 amino acids. V was shortened by 2 bases and J by 2 bases, with 10 bases between the two germline ends. CDR3 in amino acids: CASSLNAGPYEQYF. CDR3 in DNA: TGTGCCAGCAGTTTAAACGCAGGGCCCTACGAGCAGTACTTC.

This clonotype turned up a few times. V is TRBV5-1 and J is TRBJ1-1, with a tentative D call TRBD1 (5 bases). Per the germline V gene, CDR1 is SGHRS and CDR2 is YFSETQ. The CDR3 is 15 amino acids. Trimming removed 0 bases at V and 3 bases at J, with 12 bases between. CDR3 sequence: CASSLGHRGYTEAFF. The CDR3 nucleotides read TGCGCCAGCAGCTTGGGTCACCGGGGGTACACTGAAGCTTTCTTT.

This clonotype was seen repeatedly, ten times or more. The V and J genes are TRBV5-1 and TRBJ2-6; D remains unclear. V was shortened by 0 bases and J by 1 base, with 5 bases between the two germline ends. CDR1 is SGHRS and CDR2 is YFSETQ in the germline V gene. The CDR3 length is 15 residues. The chain's CDR3 is CASSLEGSGANVLTF. For the CDR3, the DNA is TGCGCCAGCAGCTTGGAAGGGTCTGGGGCCAACGTCCTGACTTTC.